Listed below are T cell receptor beta chains from one sample, sequenced in a study of blood T cell repertoires in COVID-19. Assay: immunoSEQ multiplex PCR; the TCRdb copy retains only in-frame clones and omits some. Among a few hundred thousand clones, 89% were seen once, and the ten largest hold around 3%. Sequencing used peripheral blood. The source of these receptors is a woman aged 25 to 39 with COVID-19, enrolled during active disease. Both conserved end residues are part of each CDR3. The D gene is left open where the match is weak. Size values are once, few and many counts, or a class for expanded clones, and some rows have none.

TRBD1,TRBV6-5,once,TRBJ2-5,TGTGCCACGCGCATTCCGACAGGGCAAGAGACCCAGTACTTC,CATRIPTGQETQYF
TRBD1,TRBV4-3,.,TRBJ1-6,TGCGCCAGCAGCCAAGTAGACAGGGAGGATTCACCCCTCCACTTT,CASSQVDREDSPLHF
.,TRBV19,.,TRBJ2-1,TGTGCCAGTAGTATGGCTCCTCAACATGAGCAGTTCTTC,CASSMAPQHEQFF
TRBD2,TRBV3-1/TRBV3-2,.,TRBJ2-7,TGTGCCAGCAGCCAAGGACTAGCGGGGGGCCGGGTCTACGAGCAGTACTTC,CASSQGLAGGRVYEQYF
TRBD1,TRBV9,.,TRBJ1-3,TGTGCCAGCAGCGCTGTACAGGGGGCTGGAAACACCATATATTTT,CASSAVQGAGNTIYF
.,TRBV5-8,.,TRBJ2-1,TGTGCCAGCAGCTTGGTCGGGATGAGTGGCGACGATGAGCAGTTCTTC,CASSLVGMSGDDEQFF
TRBD2,TRBV7-2,.,TRBJ2-1,TGTGCCAGCAGCTTATTGGCTCTAGCGGGAGATGGGTCCTACAATGAGCAGTTCTTC,CASSLLALAGDGSYNEQFF
.,TRBV13,.,TRBJ2-7,TGTGCCAGCAGCCAGGGGCGTGGGGTAGCCTACGAGCAGTACTTC,CASSQGRGVAYEQYF
TRBD1,TRBV11-1,.,TRBJ2-7,TGTGCCAGCAGCTCCCACAGGGGCTACGAGCAGTACTTC,CASSSHRGYEQYF
.,TRBV29-1,.,TRBJ2-5,TGCAACCCGGAGGGGCGGCAGGGAGAGACCCAGTACTTC,CNPEGRQGETQYF
.,TRBV6-2/TRBV6-3,.,TRBJ1-6,TGTGCCAGCAGTTACGTCCTGTCACCCCTCCACTTT,CASSYVLSPLHF
.,TRBV7-9,.,TRBJ1-2,TGTGCCAGCAGCATAAGCTCTAATAGCGGGGGCTACACCTTC,CASSISSNSGGYTF
.,TRBV7-9,.,TRBJ2-3,TGTGCCAGCGACTCCCGGGACTTCATTAAACCCACTAGCACAGATACGCAGTATTTT,CASDSRDFIKPTSTDTQYF
.,TRBV10-3,.,TRBJ2-3,TGTGCCATCATGGGAACAGGCAGGGAAACAGATACGCAGTATTTT,CAIMGTGRETDTQYF
.,TRBV5-4,.,TRBJ2-1,TGTGCCAGCAGAACTCAAAGGAGCTCCTACAATGAGCAGTTCTTC,CASRTQRSSYNEQFF
.,TRBV5-4,.,TRBJ2-5,TGTGCCAGCAGTGGCGGGGGCCGTCCGGAGACCCAGTACTTC,CASSGGGRPETQYF
.,TRBV28,.,TRBJ1-1,TGTGCCAGCAGCCGCGGGGGGGGAAGGGACACTGAAGCTTTCTTT,CASSRGGGRDTEAFF
TRBD1,TRBV7-9,.,TRBJ2-7,TGTGCCAGCAGCACCCGGGACAGCCCCTACGAGCAGTACTTC,CASSTRDSPYEQYF
.,TRBV6-6,.,TRBJ2-3,TGTGCCAGCAGTCTTGAACTAGTCCTAATGTTCCCAGATACGCAGTATTTT,CASSLELVLMFPDTQYF
TRBD1,TRBV9,.,TRBJ2-2,TGTGCCAGCAGCCTAAGACAGGGGTTAACCGGGGAGCTGTTTTTT,CASSLRQGLTGELFF
TRBD2,TRBV5-1,.,TRBJ2-3,TGCGCCAGCAGCTTGGCTAGCGGGGGCACAGATACGCAGTATTTT,CASSLASGGTDTQYF
.,TRBV7-9,.,TRBJ1-4,TGTGCCAGCAGCTTAGATCTCCAGGGATTAAATGAAAAACTGTTTTTT,CASSLDLQGLNEKLFF